This TCR beta chain was profiled in a study of blood T cell repertoires in COVID-19. For the study at large: T cells, B-cell-depleted T cells, or PBMCs supplied cDNA or gDNA.

Germline assignment: CDR1 SGHTA and CDR2 FQGNSA. V dropped 5 bases and J dropped 5 bases, with 18 bases sitting between them. The CDR3 runs 16 residues. Authors' analysis steps: Amplification of reference gene primers was used by the study to estimate nucleated cell counts. Assay: immunoSEQ multiplex PCR; the TCRdb copy retains only in-frame clones and omits some. V, J and clone size are those of that table, while D and trimming were read from the DNA. The sample lists about 97,000 clones; approximately 80% were seen once. Sequenced sample: peripheral blood. This chain links TRBV7-2 with TRBJ1-4, with D perhaps TRBD1 (6 bases). The receptor's source is a human donor in a cohort sampled during active COVID-19. The CDR3 sequence is CASSRGGGRPNEKLFF. CDR3 DNA: TGTGCCAGCAGCCGGGGAGGGGGACGGCCCAATGAAAAACTGTTTTTT. Filled out from reference TRBV7-2 and TRBJ1-4, the complete variable domain reads GAGVSQSPSNKVTEKGKDVELRCDPISGHTALYWYRQSLGQGLEFLIYFQGNSAPDKSGLPSDRFSAERTGGSVSTLTIQRTQQEDSAVYLCASSRGGGRPNEKLFFGSGTQLSVL.